This T cell receptor beta chain was captured in a study of cytomegalovirus exposure and HLA in healthy donors. The method was immunoSEQ multiplex PCR; TCRdb's version includes in-frame clones alone and lacks a portion of them. Here the sample spans 190,000 or so clones, roughly 84% being singletons. Material: PBMCs. This TCR derives from a woman aged 30 to 39 in good health and CMV-seropositive.

The CDR3 DNA follows: TGCGCCAGCAGCTCTGGGGACAGGGCGAACACTGAAGCTTTCTTT. This encodes CASSSGDRANTEAFF. The J gene is TRBJ1-1, the V gene TRBV5-1; TRBD1 matches at 9 bases. V shed 3 bases, J shed 1 base, and the junction held 4 bases outside the gene matches. The CDR3 extends over 15 amino acids. The germline gives CDR1 SGHRS, CDR2 YFSETQ. Full variable domain (remainder filled in from reference TRBV5-1 and TRBJ1-1): KAGVTQTPRYLIKTRGQQVTLSCSPISGHRSVSWYQQTPGQGLQFLFEYFSETQRNKGNFPGRFSGRQFSNSRSEMNVSTLELGDSALYLCASSSGDRANTEAFFGQGTRLTVV.